This TCR beta chain came from a study of T cells in Graves' hyperthyroidism and ophthalmopathy (dated by TCRdb to about 2019). Background on the whole study: Peripheral blood samples were taken at the time of initial diagnosis, prior to any treatment. To identify distinguishing TCR V-J signatures, a discovery cohort of around 100 patients was used, comprising 40 to 45 with Graves' ophthalmopathy and approximately 58 with stable Graves' hyperthyroidism. Prospective prediction of ophthalmopathy was tested in an independent validation cohort of fewer than 20 hyperthyroidism patients and 15 to 17 patients who later progressed to ophthalmopathy. The roughly 90 discovery patients were divided at random into training and test sets in a 7:3 ratio. Thyroid tissue and blood T-cell repertoires from about six Graves' hyperthyroidism patients were also compared in the study. After blood sampling, hyperthyroidism patients were treated with methimazole at a starting dose of 30 mg daily, and ophthalmopathy patients were treated with high-dose intravenous methylprednisolone. According to the paper, TCR Vbeta CDR3 sequencing was carried out on about 140 peripheral blood samples, which came from 40 to 45 ophthalmopathy, around 75 hyperthyroidism and about 17 progressor patients.

The CDR3 runs 15 residues from the cysteine to the phenylalanine. The read is trimmed to its CDR3 DNA, 45 bases read in frame from base 1. CDR1 and CDR2 are read off the germline V gene (reference sequence) as GTSNPN and SVGIG. The junction shows trimming of 3 bases on V and 1 base on J, plus 16 bases between the germline ends. This clonotype has ten or more counts. Its binding antigen is unknown. Within one base of it there is no much larger clone, and no base qualities were kept. TCR beta CDR3 regions were amplified from RNA transcripts. The TCR CDR3 was subjected to a first round of RT-PCR using the HTBI primer set and the Qiagen OneStep RT-PCR kit. Libraries were constructed in a second round of multiplex PCR, after which size selection and purification were performed. Paired-end sequencing of the libraries was performed with 100 bp reads on an Illumina HiSeq2000. In the original analysis: Raw data were processed with SOAPnuke, discarding reads with adapters, uncalled bases, mean Phred below 15, or no exact constant-primer or identifier match. High-quality paired reads were merged using COPE v1.2.5, and each unique nucleotide sequence was defined as a clonotype. Clonotypes were aligned to IMGT TRBV, TRBD and TRBJ reference segments using MiTCR v1.1. Analysis was restricted to V-J combinations with a frequency above 0.0001, which covered about 99% of repertoires. A TCS score was defined as the ratio of F50 (clonal expansion) to E x V (chaos), with BLOSUM62-based TCRdist applied between CDR3 peptides within each V-J. Welch's t-statistics and random forest reduced 450 to 600 V-J features to 13, which were used in a naive Bayes classifier (R e1071). Using fastp trimming at Q25 and MiXCR clonotype assembly, TCRdb reanalyzed the public sequencing data and kept in-frame beta chains. Rows merge per CDR3 protein into single entries with the most common DNA and genes. Here the V and J calls rest on TCRdb's processing, not on the authors' analysis. The sample profile shows around 500,000 distinct CDR3 sequences; around 14% of them were found once. Of the sample, 17% falls within the top ten clones.

Summary of the overall study and its limitations: In validation, the model predicted progression to ophthalmopathy a median of roughly six months before onset, with roughly 70% sensitivity and more than 72% specificity. No statistical method was used to set the sample size in advance, and investigators knew the group allocation. Most expanded thyroid clonotypes (frequency above 0.001) were also detected in blood, a finding suggesting that blood repertoires may reflect thyroid immune responses. In cross-validation, a model built on a 13 V-J signature told ophthalmopathy apart from stable hyperthyroidism with over 85% sensitivity and about 81% specificity, and in testing the same model reached 80%/75%.

Stable Graves' hyperthyroidism was defined as no progression to ophthalmopathy during 18 months of follow-up. Hyperthyroidism patients were aged 18 to 65 years and newly diagnosed, with disease duration of less than 2 months. Exclusion was applied to patients with uncontrolled infections, other autoimmune diseases, pregnancy or lactation. Diagnoses relied on clinical symptoms, serum thyroxine and TRAb, thyroid ultrasound and orbital computed tomography. PBMCs were isolated from about 10 ml of fresh peripheral blood by Ficoll-Paque density gradient centrifugation. Trizol reagent was used to extract total RNA, and RNA quality was then checked on an Agilent 2100 Bioanalyzer.

The rearranged segments are TRBV30 and TRBJ2-7; 5 matching bases give a weak D call of TRBD1. The source is a woman aged 18-29 years with Graves' hyperthyroidism. The sequenced material came from blood. The DNA sequence is given as TGTGCCTGGAGCGTAAGGGGTCCACATTCCTACGAGCAGTACTTC. Translated, this gives CAWSVRGPHSYEQYF.